This T cell receptor (beta chain) is drawn from a study of early T cells in non-severe SARS-CoV-2 infection (dated by TCRdb to the early 2020s). Broadly, across the study: TCR sequencing used bulk RNA from unsorted whole blood, so alpha and beta chains could not be paired. Broad study findings and their caveats: VDJdb matching was skewed toward anti-spike CD8 responses and likely underestimated virus-specific expansions, missing private and CD4 specificities.

CDR3 length: 11 amino acids, cysteine to phenylalanine. Only the CDR3 portion is preserved as DNA: 33 bases, with reading frame beginning at the first base. At the junction V is shortened by 5 bases and J by 7 bases, with 8 bases in between. The germline V gene encodes CDR1 MGHDK and CDR2 SYGVNS. The library was prepared using 5' RACE. The reads were generated on a NextSeq 500. The TCR library protocol attached unique molecular identifiers to individual cDNA molecules to correct for sequencing error and PCR bias. Sequencing covered both TCR alpha and beta chains, and within each sample the abundances of alpha and beta sequences were tightly co-correlated. The authors' analysis ran thus. V gene, J gene and CDR3 annotation of TCR sequences was performed with Decombinator V4. TCRs were defined as expanded if a significant change between any two time points was detected under a Poisson model with p below 0.0001. TCR abundances were normalised to the total number of TCRs sequenced per sample and were expressed as counts per million. TRAV1-2 paired with TRAJ12, TRAJ20 or TRAJ33 defined MAIT TCRs, while TRAV10 paired with TRAJ18 defined iNKT TCRs. VDJdb, accessed on 1 November 2021, was searched for TCRs annotated for CMV, EBV and SARS-CoV-2, and TCRs annotated for more than one antigen were excluded. TCRdb trimmed the raw reads at Q25, called clones with MiXCR and kept productive beta chains. Rows are combined by CDR3 protein, so each entry shows the most common genes and DNA. The V and J calls follow TCRdb's processing rather than the paper's. The sample table holds 33,000 or so distinct CDR3 sequences, of which about 5% were seen once. Jointly, the top ten make up 6.5% to 8.5% of the sample.

In this sample, this clonotype turned up many times. The antigen this receptor binds is unknown. Qualities for individual bases were not recorded, and no much larger clone is one base off. Set within a cohort of healthcare workers in London, UK, this nested case-control study involved weekly PCR testing of nasopharyngeal swabs along with blood sampling. Healthcare workers were recruited between 23 and 31 March 2020, during the week of the UK lockdown, and were followed weekly for up to about 15 weeks. The source of this sequence is an adult who was a healthcare worker with PCR-confirmed SARS-CoV-2 infection or an uninfected control (not recorded which). Recombination connected TRBV25-1 to TRBJ1-1; the D gene lacks a confident call. Sequenced sample: whole blood. At the DNA level, the sequence is TGTGCCAGCAGTCAGGCGATTGAAGCTTTCTTT. This yields the protein CASSQAIEAFF.